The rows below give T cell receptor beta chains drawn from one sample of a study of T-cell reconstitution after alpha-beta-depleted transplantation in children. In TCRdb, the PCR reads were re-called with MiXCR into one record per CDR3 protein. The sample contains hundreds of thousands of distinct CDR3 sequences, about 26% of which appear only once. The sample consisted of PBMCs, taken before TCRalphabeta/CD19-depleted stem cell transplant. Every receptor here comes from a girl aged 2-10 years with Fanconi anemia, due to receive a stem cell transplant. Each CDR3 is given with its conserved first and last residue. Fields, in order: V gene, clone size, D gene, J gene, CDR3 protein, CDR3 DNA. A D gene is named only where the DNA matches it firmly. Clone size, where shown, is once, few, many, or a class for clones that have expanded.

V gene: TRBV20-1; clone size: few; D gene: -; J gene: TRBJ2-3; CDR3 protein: CSARLASTDTQYF; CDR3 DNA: TGCAGTGCTAGGCTAGCGAGCACAGATACGCAGTATTTT
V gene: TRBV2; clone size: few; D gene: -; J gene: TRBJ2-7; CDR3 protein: CASSEEAGVQYEQYF; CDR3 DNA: TGTGCCAGCAGTGAAGAGGCAGGGGTCCAGTACGAGCAGTACTTC
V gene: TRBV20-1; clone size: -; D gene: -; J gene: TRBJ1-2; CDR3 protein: CSAERGPGYTF; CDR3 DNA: TGCAGTGCCGAGAGGGGTCCGGGCTACACCTTC
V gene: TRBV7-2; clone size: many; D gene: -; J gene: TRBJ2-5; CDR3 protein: CASSLDASSWETQYF; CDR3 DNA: TGTGCCAGCAGCTTAGACGCTAGTTCTTGGGAGACCCAGTACTTC
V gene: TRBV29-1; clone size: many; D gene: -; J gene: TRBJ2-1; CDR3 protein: CSVVGGKGVDEQFF; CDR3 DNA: TGCAGCGTTGTGGGGGGAAAGGGGGTGGATGAGCAGTTCTTC
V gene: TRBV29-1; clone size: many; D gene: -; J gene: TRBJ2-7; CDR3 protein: CSVAGRVDPYEQYF; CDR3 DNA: TGCAGCGTTGCAGGCAGGGTGGACCCCTACGAGCAGTACTTC
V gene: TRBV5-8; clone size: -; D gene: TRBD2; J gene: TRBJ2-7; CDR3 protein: CASSQGLAGASYEQYF; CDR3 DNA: TGTGCCAGCAGCCAAGGACTAGCGGGAGCGTCCTACGAGCAGTACTTC
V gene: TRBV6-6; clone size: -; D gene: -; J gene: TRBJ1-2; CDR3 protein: CASRRLGYGYTF; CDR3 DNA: TGTGCCAGCAGGCGACTCGGGTATGGCTACACCTTC
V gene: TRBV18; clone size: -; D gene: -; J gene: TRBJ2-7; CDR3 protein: CASSRPGAEQYF; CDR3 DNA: TGTGCCAGCTCACGCCCTGGTGCGGAGCAGTACTTC
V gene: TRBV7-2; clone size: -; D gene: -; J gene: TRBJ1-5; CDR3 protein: CASSLVGSSSNQPQHF; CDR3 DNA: TGTGCCAGCAGCTTAGTAGGAAGTTCTAGCAATCAGCCCCAGCATTTT
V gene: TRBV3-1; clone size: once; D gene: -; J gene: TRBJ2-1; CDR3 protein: CASSRLRGSPSNEQFF; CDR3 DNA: TGTGCCAGCAGCCGCCTTCGGGGTAGCCCATCCAATGAGCAGTTCTTC
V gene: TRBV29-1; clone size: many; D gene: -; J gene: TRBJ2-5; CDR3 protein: CSGEQETQYF; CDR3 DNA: TGCAGCGGGGAACAAGAGACCCAGTACTTC
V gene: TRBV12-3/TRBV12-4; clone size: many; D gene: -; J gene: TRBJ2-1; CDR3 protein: CASSFTGNEQFF; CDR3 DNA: TGTGCCAGCAGTTTTACAGGAAATGAGCAGTTCTTC
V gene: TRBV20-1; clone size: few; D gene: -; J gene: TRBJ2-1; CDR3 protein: CSAWASYNNEQFF; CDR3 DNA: TGCAGTGCTTGGGCTAGCTATAACAATGAGCAGTTCTTC
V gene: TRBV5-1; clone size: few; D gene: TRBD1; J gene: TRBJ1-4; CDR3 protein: CASRDRDEKLFF; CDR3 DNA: TGCGCCAGCAGGGACAGGGATGAAAAACTGTTTTTT
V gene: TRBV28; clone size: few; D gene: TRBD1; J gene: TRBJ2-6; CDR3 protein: CASSPTGTGASGANVLTF; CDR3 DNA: TGTGCCAGCAGTCCTACCGGGACAGGAGCCTCTGGGGCCAACGTCCTGACTTTC
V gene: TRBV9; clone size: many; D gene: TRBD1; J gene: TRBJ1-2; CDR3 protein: CASRGHRDRGLGYTF; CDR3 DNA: TGTGCCAGCAGAGGTCACCGGGACAGGGGGCTCGGCTACACCTTC
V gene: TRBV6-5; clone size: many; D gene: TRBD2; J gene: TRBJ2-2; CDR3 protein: CASSFGLETGELFF; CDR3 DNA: TGTGCCAGCAGTTTCGGACTAGAGACCGGGGAGCTGTTTTTT
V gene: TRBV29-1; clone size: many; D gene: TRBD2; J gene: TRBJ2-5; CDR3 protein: CSVSGRGRETQYF; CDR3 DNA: TGCAGCGTTAGCGGGAGAGGACGAGAGACCCAGTACTTC
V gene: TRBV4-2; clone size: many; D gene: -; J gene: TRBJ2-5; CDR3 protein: CASSQDSMAEQETQYF; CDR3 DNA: TGTGCCAGCAGCCAAGATTCGATGGCAGAACAAGAGACCCAGTACTTC
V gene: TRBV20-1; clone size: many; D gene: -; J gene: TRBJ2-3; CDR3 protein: CSACPLHTGDTQYF; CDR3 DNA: TGCAGTGCTTGTCCTCTCCATACGGGGGATACGCAGTATTTT
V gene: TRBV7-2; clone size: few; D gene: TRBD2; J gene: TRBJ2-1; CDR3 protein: CASSQSRGGLNEQFF; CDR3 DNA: TGTGCCAGCAGCCAATCTCGGGGGGGGCTCAATGAGCAGTTCTTC
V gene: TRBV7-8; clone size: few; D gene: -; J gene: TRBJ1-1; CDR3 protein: CASSSTVGRKGDAFF; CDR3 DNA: TGTGCCAGCAGTTCCACGGTGGGGAGAAAGGGTGATGCTTTCTTT
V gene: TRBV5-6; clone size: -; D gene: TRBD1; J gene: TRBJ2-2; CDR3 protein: CASSFRTGPGELFF; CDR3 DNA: TGTGCCAGCAGCTTTCGGACAGGTCCCGGGGAGCTGTTTTTT
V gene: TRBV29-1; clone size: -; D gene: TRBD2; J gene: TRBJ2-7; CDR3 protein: CSVEGLANTYEQYF; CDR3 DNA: TGCAGCGTTGAGGGACTAGCGAATACCTACGAGCAGTACTTC
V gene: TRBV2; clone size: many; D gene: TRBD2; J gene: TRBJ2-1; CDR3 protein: CASSERLAGINNEQFF; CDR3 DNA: TGTGCCAGCAGTGAAAGGCTAGCGGGGATTAACAATGAGCAGTTCTTC
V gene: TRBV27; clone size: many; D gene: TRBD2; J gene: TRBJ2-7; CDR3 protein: CASSSHGTTLYEQYF; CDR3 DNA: TGTGCCAGCAGTTCCCACGGGACTACCCTCTACGAGCAGTACTTC
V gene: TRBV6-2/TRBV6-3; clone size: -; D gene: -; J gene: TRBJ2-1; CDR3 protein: CASSASRKQFF; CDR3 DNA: TGTGCCAGCAGTGCCTCCAGGAAGCAGTTCTTC
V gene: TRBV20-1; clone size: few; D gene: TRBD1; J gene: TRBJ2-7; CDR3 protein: CSARYQGAIQYF; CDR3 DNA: TGCAGTGCTAGATATCAGGGGGCGATACAGTACTTC
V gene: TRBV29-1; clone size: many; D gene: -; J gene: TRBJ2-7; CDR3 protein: CSVEHGVGYEQYF; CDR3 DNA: TGCAGCGTTGAACATGGGGTTGGCTACGAGCAGTACTTC
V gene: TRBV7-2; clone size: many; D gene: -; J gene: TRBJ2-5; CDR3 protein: CASSLAGRETQYF; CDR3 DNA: TGTGCCAGCAGCTTAGCGGGGAGAGAGACCCAGTACTTC
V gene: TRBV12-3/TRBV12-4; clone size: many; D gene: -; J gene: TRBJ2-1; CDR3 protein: CASSNGLAYNEQFF; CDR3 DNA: TGTGCCAGCAGTAATGGGCTAGCGTACAATGAGCAGTTCTTC
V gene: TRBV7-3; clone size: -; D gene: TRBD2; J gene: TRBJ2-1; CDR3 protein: CASSLMGLAGFNEQFF; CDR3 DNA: TGTGCCAGCAGCTTAATGGGGCTAGCGGGATTCAATGAGCAGTTCTTC
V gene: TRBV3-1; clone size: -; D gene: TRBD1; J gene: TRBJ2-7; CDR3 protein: CASSHRDRGPTRFYEQYF; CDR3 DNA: TGTGCCAGCAGCCACCGAGACAGGGGGCCAACGCGATTCTACGAGCAGTACTTC
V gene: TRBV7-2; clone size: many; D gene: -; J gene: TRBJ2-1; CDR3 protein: CASSLAGRHNEQFF; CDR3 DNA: TGTGCCAGCAGCTTAGCGGGGCGACACAATGAGCAGTTCTTC
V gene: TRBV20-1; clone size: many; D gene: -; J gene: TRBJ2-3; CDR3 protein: CSARDLKGVGDTQYF; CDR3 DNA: TGCAGTGCTAGAGATCTGAAGGGGGTCGGGGATACGCAGTATTTT
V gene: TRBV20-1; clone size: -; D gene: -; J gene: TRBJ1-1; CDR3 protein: CSASYRGSTNTEAFF; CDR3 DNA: TGCAGTGCTAGTTATCGAGGTTCAACGAACACTGAAGCTTTCTTT
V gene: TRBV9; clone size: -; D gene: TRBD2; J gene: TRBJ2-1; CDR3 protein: CASSGLAGGLYNEQFF; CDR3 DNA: TGTGCCAGCAGCGGGTTAGCGGGAGGTTTGTATAATGAGCAGTTCTTC
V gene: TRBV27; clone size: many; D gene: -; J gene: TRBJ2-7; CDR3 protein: CASSFGGAAYEQYF; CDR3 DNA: TGTGCCAGCAGTTTCGGGGGCGCCGCCTACGAGCAGTACTTC
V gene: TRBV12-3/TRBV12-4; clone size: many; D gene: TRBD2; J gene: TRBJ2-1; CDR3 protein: CASSPTSGGYNEQFF; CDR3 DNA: TGTGCCAGCAGCCCCACTAGCGGGGGCTACAATGAGCAGTTCTTC
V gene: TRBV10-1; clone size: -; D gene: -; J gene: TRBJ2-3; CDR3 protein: CASSETGASTDTQYF; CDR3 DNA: TGCGCCAGCAGTGAGACTGGGGCTAGCACAGATACGCAGTATTTT
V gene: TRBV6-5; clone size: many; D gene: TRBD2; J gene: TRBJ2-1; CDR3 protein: CASSYSIAGVLYNEQFF; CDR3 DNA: TGTGCCAGCAGTTACTCGATAGCGGGGGTTCTCTACAATGAGCAGTTCTTC
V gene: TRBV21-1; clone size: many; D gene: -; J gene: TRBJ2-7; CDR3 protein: CASSGPLAAHSYEQYF; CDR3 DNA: TGTGCCAGCAGCGGTCCCTTAGCGGCCCACTCCTACGAGCAGTACTTC
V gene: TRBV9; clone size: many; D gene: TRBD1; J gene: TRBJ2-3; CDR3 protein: CASSVGPTGGTDTQYF; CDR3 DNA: TGTGCCAGCAGCGTAGGCCCGACAGGGGGCACAGATACGCAGTATTTT
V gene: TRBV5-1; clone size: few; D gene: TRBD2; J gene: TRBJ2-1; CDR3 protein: CASSPLAGEPYNEQFF; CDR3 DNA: TGCGCCAGCAGCCCACTAGCGGGGGAACCCTACAATGAGCAGTTCTTC
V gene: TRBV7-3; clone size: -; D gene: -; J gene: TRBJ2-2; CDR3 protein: CASSLTSMMDSTYTGELFF; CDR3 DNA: TGTGCCAGCAGCTTAACGTCAATGATGGACTCAACCTACACCGGGGAGCTGTTTTTT
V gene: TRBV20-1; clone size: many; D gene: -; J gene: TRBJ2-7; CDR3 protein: CSARDSRGGGEQYF; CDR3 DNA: TGCAGTGCTAGAGATAGCAGGGGGGGTGGCGAGCAGTACTTC
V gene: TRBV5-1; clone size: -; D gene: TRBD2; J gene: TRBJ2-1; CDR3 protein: CASSGPGLYGQFF; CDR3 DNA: TGCGCCAGCAGCGGTCCGGGACTATACGGCCAGTTCTTC
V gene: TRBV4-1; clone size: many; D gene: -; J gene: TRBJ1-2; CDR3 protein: CASSHAGDGYGYTF; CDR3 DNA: TGCGCCAGCAGCCATGCGGGGGACGGCTATGGCTACACCTTC
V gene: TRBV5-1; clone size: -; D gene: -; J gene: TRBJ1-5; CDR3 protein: CASSLEGGNQPQHF; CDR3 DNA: TGCGCCAGCAGCTTGGAGGGGGGCAATCAGCCCCAGCATTTT
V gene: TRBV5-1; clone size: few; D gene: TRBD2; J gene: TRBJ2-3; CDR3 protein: CASSFSTSGGATDTQYF; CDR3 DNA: TGCGCCAGCAGCTTTTCGACTAGCGGGGGTGCCACAGATACGCAGTATTTT
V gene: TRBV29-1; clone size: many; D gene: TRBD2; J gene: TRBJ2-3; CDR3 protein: CSVEAREGHTDTQYF; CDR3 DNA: TGCAGCGTTGAGGCCCGGGAGGGCCACACAGATACGCAGTATTTT
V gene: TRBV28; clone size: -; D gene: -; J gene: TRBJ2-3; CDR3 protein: CASSFTEVHRDTQYF; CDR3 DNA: TGTGCCAGCAGTTTTACAGAGGTGCACAGAGATACGCAGTATTTT
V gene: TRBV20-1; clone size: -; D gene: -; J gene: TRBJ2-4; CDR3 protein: CSARAFRDTLAKNIQYF; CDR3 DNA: TGCAGTGCTAGAGCTTTTAGGGACACTCTAGCCAAAAACATTCAGTACTTC